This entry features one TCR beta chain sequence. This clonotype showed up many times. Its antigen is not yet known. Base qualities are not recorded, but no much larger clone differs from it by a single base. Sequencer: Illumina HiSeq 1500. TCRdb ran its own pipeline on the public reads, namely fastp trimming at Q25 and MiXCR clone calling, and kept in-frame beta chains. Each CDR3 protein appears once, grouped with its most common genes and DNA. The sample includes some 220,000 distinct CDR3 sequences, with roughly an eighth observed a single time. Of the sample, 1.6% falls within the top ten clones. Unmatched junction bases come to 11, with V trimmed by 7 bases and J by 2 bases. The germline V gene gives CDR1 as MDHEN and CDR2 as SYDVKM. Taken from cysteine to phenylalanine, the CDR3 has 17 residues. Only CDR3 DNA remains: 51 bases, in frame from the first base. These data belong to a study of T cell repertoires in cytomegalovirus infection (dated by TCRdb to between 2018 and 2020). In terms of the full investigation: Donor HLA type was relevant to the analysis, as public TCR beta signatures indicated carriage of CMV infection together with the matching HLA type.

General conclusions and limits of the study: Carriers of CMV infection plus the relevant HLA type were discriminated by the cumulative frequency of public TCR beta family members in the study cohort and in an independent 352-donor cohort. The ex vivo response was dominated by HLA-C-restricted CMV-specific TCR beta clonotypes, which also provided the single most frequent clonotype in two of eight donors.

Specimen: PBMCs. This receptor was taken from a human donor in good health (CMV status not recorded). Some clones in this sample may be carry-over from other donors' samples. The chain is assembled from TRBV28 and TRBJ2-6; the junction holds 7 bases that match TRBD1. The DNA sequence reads TGTGCCAGCAATCCGACAGGGACGGTCCCTGGGGCCAACGTCCTGACTTTC. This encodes CASNPTGTVPGANVLTF.